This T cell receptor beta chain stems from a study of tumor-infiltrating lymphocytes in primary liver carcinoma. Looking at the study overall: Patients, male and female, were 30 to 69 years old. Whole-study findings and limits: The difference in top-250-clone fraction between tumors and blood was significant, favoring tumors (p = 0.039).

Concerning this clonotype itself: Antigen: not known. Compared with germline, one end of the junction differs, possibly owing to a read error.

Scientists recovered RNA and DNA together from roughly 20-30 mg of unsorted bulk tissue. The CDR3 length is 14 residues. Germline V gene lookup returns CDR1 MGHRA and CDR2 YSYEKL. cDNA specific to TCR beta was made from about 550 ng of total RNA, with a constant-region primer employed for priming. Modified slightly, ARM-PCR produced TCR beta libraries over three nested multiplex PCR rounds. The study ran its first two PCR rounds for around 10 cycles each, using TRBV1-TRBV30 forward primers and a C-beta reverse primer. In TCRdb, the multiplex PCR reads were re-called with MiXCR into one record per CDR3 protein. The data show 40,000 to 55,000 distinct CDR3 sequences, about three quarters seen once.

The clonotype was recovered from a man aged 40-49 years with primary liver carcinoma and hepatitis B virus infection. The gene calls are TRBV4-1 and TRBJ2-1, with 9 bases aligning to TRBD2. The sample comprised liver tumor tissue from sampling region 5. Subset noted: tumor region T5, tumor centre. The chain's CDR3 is CASNQAGGYNEQFF. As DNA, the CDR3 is TGTGCCAGCAACCAGGCGGGAGGGTACAATGAACAGTTCTTC.